Each of the 25 T cell receptor beta chains below was sequenced from the same sample in a study of shared clonotypes between healthy human individuals (TCRdb year 2020). The protocol used for the library was the immunoSEQ multiplex PCR assay. The source is immuneACCESS, and TCRdb retained only in-frame sequences with V and J called. Part of the clones is not carried over; for the studies checked, unresolved V genes explain less than half of this, and the remainder is unexplained. Within this sample are 1,500,000 or so clones, with 98% to 99% of them counted one time only. The ten largest clones capture approximately 0.4% of the sample. Sequencing was carried out using naive CD4+ T cells sorted from blood. In light of the paper, this sample's cell subset or site label describes: CD45RA+ positively selected. The source of these receptors is a man aged 30 to 39 in good health.

This chain joins TRBV7-2 and TRBJ1-2; a possible D gene is TRBD1 (6 bases). The CDR3 consists of 14 residues. V was shortened by 5 bases and J by 8 bases, with 18 bases between the two germline ends. CDR1 and CDR2 from the germline V gene are SGHTA and FQGNSA. The chain's CDR3 is CASSALDRFRGYTF. The CDR3 nucleotides read TGTGCCAGCAGCGCCCTTGACAGGTTCCGGGGCTACACCTTC.

This chain links TRBV28 with TRBJ2-5; 8 positions agree with TRBD1. The CDR3 extends over 15 amino acids. Germline V gene lookup returns CDR1 MDHEN and CDR2 SYDVKM. V was clipped by 5 bases and J by 3 bases; unmatched bases: 8. The CDR3 region is CASSDVLGQEETQYF. As DNA, the CDR3 is TGTGCCAGCAGTGATGTTTTGGGACAGGAAGAGACCCAGTACTTC.

The chain joins TRBV5-1 to TRBJ2-7; TRBD2 matches at 9 bases. The CDR3 consists of 15 residues. V was clipped by 4 bases and J by 4 bases; unmatched bases: 9. The V gene's germline CDR1 is SGHRS and CDR2 YFSETQ. This CDR3 is CASSREGTSRYEQYF. CDR3 in DNA: TGCGCCAGCAGCCGGGAGGGGACTAGCCGGTACGAGCAGTACTTC.

This rearrangement joins TRBV2 to TRBJ2-7; 8 nucleotides agree with TRBD2. V lost 8 bases, J lost 3 bases, and 9 bases stayed unmatched. The CDR3 consists of 14 residues. Looked up from germline, CDR1 is SNHLY and CDR2 is FYNNEI. Written as DNA, the CDR3 is TGTGCCAGCGCCCTTATAGGGACTAGCTACGAGCAGTACTTC. It specifies CASALIGTSYEQYF.

The DNA of the CDR3 is TGTGCCAGCAGCTTGGTGTCACAGCAGAACACTGAAGCTTTCTTT. This translates into CASSLVSQQNTEAFF. This chain links TRBV5-4 with TRBJ1-1; no firm D call. The V gene lost 0 bases and the J gene lost 1 base, with 10 bases spanning the gap. The V gene's germline CDR1 is SGHNT and CDR2 YYREEE (reference sequence). The CDR3 has 15 residues.

The genes are TRBV18 and TRBJ2-2; TRBD2 matches 8 bases. The CDR3 has 15 residues. V was pared by 6 bases and J by 5 bases, with 8 bases of the junction left unmatched. CDR1 is KGHSH, CDR2 LQKENI, per germline. This CDR3 reads CASSYNPSGTGELFF. In DNA form, the CDR3 reads TGTGCCAGCTCCTACAACCCTAGCGGGACCGGGGAGCTGTTTTTT.

The V and J genes are TRBV11-2 and TRBJ2-5; TRBD1 or TRBD2 may be the D gene (5 bases each). Germline V gives CDR1 SGHAT, CDR2 FQNNGV. V lost 5 bases, J lost 1 base, and 11 bases lay in between. CDR3 length: 14 residues. The CDR3 sequence is CASSPGTRQETQYF. DNA of the CDR3: TGTGCCAGCAGCCCCGGGACGCGCCAAGAGACCCAGTACTTC.

This clone was detected once. The chain combines TRBV19 with TRBJ1-5; D perhaps matches TRBD1 (5 bases). Germline V gene lookup returns CDR1 LNHDA and CDR2 SQIVND (reference sequence). V lost 4 bases and J lost 5, with 9 bases in between. CDR3 length: 13 residues. DNA for the CDR3: TGTGCCAGTAGTACCTGGGGGGATCAGCCCCAGCATTTT. Its protein is CASSTWGDQPQHF.

This clone is a singleton in its sample. This chain links TRBV9 with TRBJ1-1, with D possibly matching TRBD1 (5 bases). The CDR3 runs 14 residues. Germline V lookup: CDR1 SGDLS, CDR2 YYNGEE. Between the trimmed V and J ends, which lost 4 bases and 0 bases, there was a span of 10 bases. The CDR3 bases are TGTGCCAGCAGCACCGGGACTGTGAACACTGAAGCTTTCTTT. This sequence encodes CASSTGTVNTEAFF.

The V call is TRBV19, the J call TRBJ1-1; weak D call: TRBD1 (6 bases). Between the trimmed V and J ends, which lost 2 bases and 6 bases, there was a span of 13 bases. Looked up from germline, CDR1 is LNHDA and CDR2 is SQIVND (reference sequence). The CDR3 extends over 14 amino acids. The CDR3, as DNA: TGTGCCAGTAGTATAAGAGGGGGGAAGGCTGAAGCTTTCTTT. Its translation is CASSIRGGKAEAFF.

V usage is TRBV5-4 and J usage is TRBJ2-7, with D perhaps matching TRBD2 (6 bases). The CDR3 contains 14 residues. The V end was cut by 4 bases, the J end by 1 base, with 12 bases between. Germline V gene lookup returns CDR1 SGHNT and CDR2 YYREEE (reference sequence). Written as DNA, the CDR3 is TGTGCCAGCAGCCCCGGGACTGGTTCCTACGAGCAGTACTTC. Residues: CASSPGTGSYEQYF.

The V gene is TRBV5-1, the J gene TRBJ2-7; TRBD1 matches at 11 bases. Germline V gene lookup returns CDR1 SGHRS and CDR2 YFSETQ. This CDR3 has 14 amino acids. The V segment lost 3 bases and the J segment 4 bases; nucleotides outside the gene matches: 3. In DNA form, the CDR3 reads TGCGCCAGCAGCTGGACAGGGGGCTTATACGAGCAGTACTTC. This sequence encodes CASSWTGGLYEQYF.

The gene calls are TRBV10-3 and TRBJ2-7; 9 nucleotides agree with TRBD2. Germline V CDR1 and CDR2: ENHRY, SYGVKD. This CDR3 region has 16 residues. The junction had 7 bases not matched to a gene; V was cut back by 3 bases and J by 1 base. CDR3: CAISDQGLAGSYEQYF. The DNA of the CDR3 is TGTGCCATCAGTGATCAGGGACTAGCAGGATCCTACGAGCAGTACTTC.

As regards this clone: Additional DNA sequences in this sample encode the identical CDR3. The genes are TRBV5-1 and TRBJ2-2; 7 nucleotides agree with TRBD2. The CDR3 totals 14 residues. The V gene end was trimmed by 7 bases and the J gene end by 0 bases; junction bases not matched to a gene: 3. Germline CDR1 and CDR2: SGHRS and YFSETQ. The CDR3 nucleotides read TGCGCCAGCTCGAGCGGGACGAACACCGGGGAGCTGTTTTTT. Protein: CASSSGTNTGELFF.

The gene calls are TRBV29-1 and TRBJ2-5, with 7 nucleotides matching TRBD2. V dropped 6 bases and J dropped 3; count of bases not matched to a gene: 7. The CDR3 loop spans 13 amino acids. Germline-derived CDR1 and CDR2 are SQVTM and ANQGSEA. The CDR3 protein is CSVAGRVKETQYF. CDR3 in DNA: TGCAGCGTAGCGGGACGGGTAAAAGAGACCCAGTACTTC.

The rearrangement uses TRBV6-4 and TRBJ2-1; 7 nucleotides match TRBD2. V lost 8 bases to trimming and J lost 8 bases; unmatched junction nucleotides: 15. The CDR3 is made up of 15 amino acids. The V gene's germline CDR1 is MRHNA and CDR2 SNTAGT. CDR3 nucleotide sequence: TGTGCCAGCGGGGCTAGCGGCGCCCCTTTAGATGAGCAGTTCTTC. Translation gives CASGASGAPLDEQFF.

The V and J genes are TRBV6-1 and TRBJ1-5; D gene unclear. The CDR3 runs to 15 residues. V was trimmed by 6 bases and J by 0 bases, leaving 12 bases between them. Germline loops: CDR1 MNHNS, CDR2 SASEGT. The CDR3 region has the DNA TGTGCCAGCAGAAGTTGGGGTTTTAGCAATCAGCCCCAGCATTTT. As protein: CASRSWGFSNQPQHF.

The chain combines TRBV6-5 with TRBJ1-1; D possibly corresponds to TRBD1 (6 bases). Germline CDR1 reads MNHEY; CDR2 reads SVGAGI. The CDR3 extends over 13 amino acids. Trimming cost V 6 bases and J 1 base, with 9 bases left between them. The CDR3 is CASSKDRNTEAFF. The CDR3 nucleotides read TGTGCCAGCAGCAAGGACAGGAACACTGAAGCTTTCTTT.

V usage is TRBV7-6 and J usage is TRBJ1-1; D unresolved. This CDR3 has 13 amino acids. Between the trimmed V and J ends, which lost 4 bases and 1 base, there was a span of 7 bases. Germline V lookup: CDR1 SGHVS, CDR2 FNYEAQ. CDR3 residues: CASSSRRNTEAFF. In nucleotides, the CDR3 is TGTGCCAGCAGCTCAAGGAGGAACACTGAAGCTTTCTTT.

The chain links TRBV5-6 to TRBJ2-5; no definite D call. Germline loops: CDR1 SGHDT, CDR2 YYEEEE. The V gene lost 0 bases and the J gene lost 4 bases, with 10 bases spanning the gap. The CDR3 contains 14 residues. The CDR3 is CASSLASTGETQYF. The CDR3 nucleotides read TGTGCCAGCAGCTTGGCTAGTACGGGAGAGACCCAGTACTTC. Drawing the rest from reference TRBV5-6 and TRBJ2-5, the complete variable domain is DAGVTQSPTHLIKTRGQQVTLRCSPKSGHDTVSWYQQALGQGPQFIFQYYEEEERQRGNFPDRFSGHQFPNYSSELNVNALLLGDSALYLCASSLASTGETQYFGPGTRLLVL.

The rearrangement links TRBV29-1 to TRBJ1-4, with D maybe TRBD1 (6 bases). The CDR3 has 12 amino acids. Germline CDR1 is SQVTM and CDR2 is ANQGSEA. V lost 7 bases and J lost 8, with 14 bases in between. CDR3 loop: CSGGHAMEKLFF. CDR3 nucleotide sequence: TGCAGCGGGGGGCATGCAATGGAAAAACTGTTTTTT.

V and J are TRBV2 and TRBJ1-1; weak D call: TRBD1 (6 bases). Germline-derived CDR1 and CDR2 are SNHLY and FYNNEI. This CDR3 region has 12 residues. V lost 6 bases, J lost 8 bases, and 13 bases lay in between. CDR3 amino acids: CASSGGGGEAFF. The CDR3 DNA sequence: TGTGCCAGCAGCGGAGGGGGGGGCGAAGCTTTCTTT.

The chain is built from TRBV5-1 and TRBJ2-5; the D gene is possibly TRBD1 (6 bases). The CDR3 sequence is 20 residues long. Trimming left V 4 bases short and J 5 bases short, with 33 bases between. Germline loops: CDR1 SGHRS, CDR2 YFSETQ. The CDR3 here is CASSPLFVPGRQAFGETQYF. Here the CDR3 DNA reads TGCGCCAGCAGCCCACTATTTGTCCCGGGCAGACAGGCTTTCGGGGAGACCCAGTACTTC.

Points on this clone: Different DNA sequences within this sample yield the same CDR3. J is TRBJ2-3 and V is TRBV5-1; no reliable D call. The CDR3 is made up of 13 amino acids. The germline V gene has CDR1 SGHRS and CDR2 YFSETQ. Deletions cut 5 bases from V and 0 bases from J, with 7 bases between. The CDR3, as DNA: TGCGCCAGCAGTACCGCTAGCACAGATACGCAGTATTTT. Translation: CASSTASTDTQYF.

This sequence joins TRBV28 and TRBJ1-5; D might be TRBD1 (5 bases). In germline, CDR1 is MDHEN, CDR2 SYDVKM. V lost 7 bases, J lost 0 bases, and 10 bases lay in between. This CDR3 is 14 amino acids long. The CDR3 loop reads CASNPGYSNQPQHF. CDR3 DNA sequence: TGTGCCAGCAACCCAGGGTATAGCAATCAGCCCCAGCATTTT. The full variable domain, its missing parts supplied by reference TRBV28 and TRBJ1-5, is DVKVTQSSRYLVKRTGEKVFLECVQDMDHENMFWYRQDPGLGLRLIYFSYDVKMKEKGDIPEGYSVSREKKERFSLILESASTNQTSMYLCASNPGYSNQPQHFGDGTRLSIL.